One and the same sample provided the 3 T cell receptor beta chains below, sequenced in a study of T cells after posttransplantation cyclophosphamide. The data were produced by immunoSEQ multiplex PCR, yet TCRdb's version contains in-frame clones alone and is incomplete. Reported are some 43,000 clones, none seen only once; the ten largest carry around 2.2%. Sequencing was done on a sample of PBMCs. Receptors originate from a middle-aged man in good health, CMV-negative, and a related stem cell transplant donor.

This clone appeared many times. The chain is built from TRBV20-1 and TRBJ2-7; D unclear. Trimming left V 5 bases short and J 4 bases short, with 9 bases between. The V gene's germline CDR1 is DFQATT and CDR2 SNEGSKA (reference sequence). This CDR3 is 11 amino acids long. The CDR3 region has the DNA TGCAGTGCTCCTGACTTGTACGAGCAGTACTTC. Its protein product is CSAPDLYEQYF.

This clone was seen repeatedly, ten times or more. This chain connects TRBV7-6 to TRBJ1-5; possible D gene TRBD1, 5 bases. In germline, CDR1 is SGHVS, CDR2 FNYEAQ. The V end was cut by 3 bases, the J end by 0 bases, with 21 bases between. This CDR3 region has 19 residues. As DNA, the CDR3 is TGTGCCAGCAGCTTGCCCGCCCTGACAGATCTCTTTAGCAATCAGCCCCAGCATTTT. Translation gives CASSLPALTDLFSNQPQHF.

This clone was detected ten times or more. The rearrangement uses TRBV7-8 and TRBJ1-2; TRBD1 agrees at 9 bases. CDR1 and CDR2 from the germline V gene are SGHVS and FQNEAQ. The CDR3 sequence is 14 residues long. Unmatched junction bases numbered 6, after V lost 5 bases and J lost 5 bases. CDR3 sequence: CASSPTGGDYGYTF. The DNA of the CDR3 is TGTGCCAGCAGCCCCACAGGGGGCGATTATGGCTACACCTTC.